This T cell receptor (beta chain) was captured in a study of OX40 agonist ivuxolimab in advanced cancers. Study overall: Among those enrolled, mean age was about 63 years (range 23 to 79) and 82.7% were male. Prior anti-PD-1, anti-PD-L1 or anti-CTLA-4 therapy did not bar entry, and more than 35% had some. Study-level results: CD4+ T cells averaged fewer expanded clones than CD8+ T cells.

Of note for this clone: The antigen remains undetermined.

The CDR3 covers 17 residues. Germline V CDR1 and CDR2: SGDLS, YYNGEE. The J segment lost 2 bases and the V segment lost 0 bases, leaving 8 bases of the junction unmatched. Sampled blood was obtained at baseline, cycle 4 day 1, and cycle 7 day 1. Sequencing was performed with immunoSEQ multiplex PCR; in TCRdb, only in-frame clones are kept and a portion is missing. This table holds about 50,000 clones, approximately 89% found once. V gene TRBV9 combines with J gene TRBJ2-3; 8 bases map to TRBD2. The source is an adult with an advanced solid tumor such as melanoma, head and neck, liver or kidney cancer. The starting material was CD4+ or CD8+ T cells sorted from blood, obtained in a trial of the OX40 agonist ivuxolimab. The CDR3 protein is CASSVDSGGGPTDTQYF. CDR3 coding DNA: TGTGCCAGCAGCGTAGATTCGGGAGGGGGTCCCACAGATACGCAGTATTTT.